The clone carrying this T cell receptor beta chain appeared a single time. The V end was cut by 0 bases, the J end by 1 base, with 8 bases between. Germline V gives CDR1 SGDLS, CDR2 YYNGEE. This CDR3 is 15 amino acids long. This entry comes from a study of blood T cell repertoires in COVID-19. As for the study in general: COVID-19 samples from acute and convalescent phases originated in the United States, Italy and Spain.

Assay used: immunoSEQ multiplex PCR; TCRdb lists only in-frame clones, some missing. The sample records under 200,000 clones, roughly nine tenths being singletons. The receptor was derived from a middle-aged man with acute or convalescent COVID-19. Input material: peripheral blood. The J gene is TRBJ2-1, the V gene TRBV9; D gene ambiguous. The CDR3 DNA is TGTGCCAGCAGCGTAGTACCGGGTTCCTACAATGAGCAGTTCTTC. As protein: CASSVVPGSYNEQFF. Full variable domain (outside the CDR3, taken from reference TRBV9 and TRBJ2-1): DSGVTQTPKHLITATGQRVTLRCSPRSGDLSVYWYQQSLDQGLQFLIQYYNGEERAKGNILERFSAQQFPDLHSELNLSSLELGDSALYFCASSVVPGSYNEQFFGPGTRLTVL.